This T cell receptor beta chain was sequenced in a study of human T cells and chemical hapten exposure. The study, taken as a whole, reports: TCRs exceeding 1 in 1000 frequency stayed unchanged with DPC sensitization. PT1 expanded TCR counts correlated positively with patch test score.

The ends were cut back, 1 base at V and 8 bases at J, with 12 bases in the middle. In germline, CDR1 is MGHRA, CDR2 YSYEKL. The CDR3 is 14 residues long. Stated time point: pre-sensitization, week 0. Treatment denoted: therapeutic diphenylcyclopropenone sensitization with weekly scalp DPC. This clonotype was picked up many times. The antigen is undetermined. TCRdb re-called the RACE reads with MiXCR, one entry per CDR3 protein. The data show tens of thousands of distinct CDR3 sequences, with around 7% seen just once and 1.5% to 2% held by the top ten. The gene calls are TRBV4-1 and TRBJ2-1; possible D gene TRBD1, 6 bases. The material was whole blood, obtained in connection with sensitization to the hapten diphenylcyclopropenone (DPC). The sequence came from a woman between 25 and 40 years old with alopecia areata. Some clones in this sample may be carry-over from other donors' samples. CDR3 region: CASSQAGRGYEQFF. As DNA, the CDR3 is TGCGCCAGCAGCCAAGCTGGCAGGGGATATGAGCAGTTCTTC.